Shown below are 7 T cell receptor beta chains from a single sample sequenced in a study of blood T cell repertoires in COVID-19. Measured with immunoSEQ multiplex PCR; TCRdb has only the in-frame clones, and not every one. The sample comprises about 320,000 clones, under 90% of which are singletons, and approximately 5% rests with the top ten. The sequenced material came from PBMCs or T cells enriched from blood (not recorded which). The receptors derive from a man in his 60s who had recovered from COVID-19.

This chain links TRBV6-5 with TRBJ1-4; D ambiguous. The germline gives CDR1 MNHEY, CDR2 SVGAGI. Trimming cost V 8 bases and J 0 bases, with 13 bases left between them. The CDR3 has 15 amino acids. CDR3 sequence (DNA): TGTGCCAGCCGGGGAGCCGACGCAACTAATGAAAAACTGTTTTTT. This sequence encodes CASRGADATNEKLFF.

The chain joins TRBV7-5 to TRBJ2-2; the table's D call TRBD2 went unverified against the DNA. TRBV7-5 is a listed pseudogene. The CDR3 is made up of 16 amino acids. In DNA, the CDR3 is TGTGCCAGAAGACTTCCCGGACTTCCTCGAGGCGGGGAGCTGTTTTTT. Amino acids: CARRLPGLPRGGELFF.

The chain couples TRBV7-9 to TRBJ1-4; tentatively, D is TRBD1 (5 bases). The germline V gene has CDR1 SEHNR and CDR2 FQNEAQ (reference sequence). V lost 1 base, J lost 7 bases, and 16 bases lay in between. The CDR3 has 16 amino acids. The CDR3 nucleotides read TGTGCCAGCAGCTTAGAAAGAGGAGGGGATGGTGAAAAACTGTTTTTT. It specifies CASSLERGGDGEKLFF.

This chain uses TRBV19 with TRBJ1-3, with no clear D. Germline lookup yields CDR1 LNHDA and CDR2 SQIVND (reference sequence). This CDR3 comprises 14 residues. Trimming removed 3 bases from V and 3 bases from J, with 9 bases in between. In DNA form, the CDR3 reads TGTGCCAGTAGTATCTTTTTCGGTGGAAACACCATATATTTT. Its protein product is CASSIFFGGNTIYF.

CDR3 in DNA: TGTGCCAGCAGTTTAAGGACTAGCGGGAGTTACGAGCAGTACTTC. Translating gives CASSLRTSGSYEQYF. The chain joins TRBV28 to TRBJ2-7; TRBD2 agrees at 13 bases. This CDR3 comprises 15 residues. In germline, CDR1 is MDHEN, CDR2 SYDVKM. J was trimmed by 4 bases and V by 2 bases; bases with no gene match: 2.

The V and J genes are TRBV9 and TRBJ2-1; D gene uncertain. The CDR3 contains 15 residues. Trimming took 1 base from V and 9 from J, leaving 17 bases between them. Per the germline V gene, CDR1 is SGDLS and CDR2 is YYNGEE. The CDR3 loop reads CASSVNPTPPPEQFF. CDR3 nucleotides: TGTGCCAGCAGCGTAAACCCGACACCCCCCCCTGAGCAGTTCTTC.

J is TRBJ2-1 and V is TRBV27; 11 bases are shared with TRBD2. From germline, CDR1 is MNHEY and CDR2 SMNVEV (reference sequence). This CDR3 has 18 residues. V was pared by 4 bases and J by 4 bases, with 12 bases of the junction left unmatched. DNA of the CDR3: TGTGCCAGCAGTTCGAATCCCACTAGCGGGAGCAGGTACAATGAGCAGTTCTTC. Translation: CASSSNPTSGSRYNEQFF.